The rows below give T cell receptor beta chains drawn from one sample of a study of post-analysis software for immune sequencing data. One entry per CDR3 protein results from TCRdb running MiXCR on the PCR reads. The data show roughly 540,000 distinct CDR3 sequences, 34% seen once. Sequencing was carried out using blood. The receptors derive from a girl aged 2-17 years with multiple sclerosis. CDR3s include the opening cysteine and the closing phenylalanine or tryptophan. D genes are given only for firm matches. Clone size appears in some rows only: once, few, many, or a class for an expanded clone.

TRBJ1-2 | few | TRBV20-1 | . | CSARVEGDGYTF | TGCAGTGCTAGAGTTGAGGGGGATGGCTACACCTTC
TRBJ1-1 | . | TRBV9 | . | CASSPWGGQNTEAFF | TGTGCCAGCAGCCCGTGGGGGGGCCAAAACACTGAAGCTTTCTTT
TRBJ1-6 | . | TRBV6-6 | . | CASTQGGDNSPLHF | TGTGCCAGCACACAGGGAGGGGATAATTCACCCCTCCACTTT
TRBJ2-3 | . | TRBV7-6 | TRBD2 | CASSSSGTSGGLGGDTQYF | TGTGCCAGCAGCTCCTCCGGGACTAGCGGGGGGCTTGGGGGAGATACGCAGTATTTT
TRBJ2-5 | few | TRBV6-5 | . | CASNRGGIQETQYF | TGTGCCAGCAATCGAGGAGGTATCCAAGAGACCCAGTACTTC
TRBJ2-6 | few | TRBV4-1 | . | CASSQPPTISSGANVLTF | TGCGCCAGCAGCCAACCACCAACCATAAGCTCTGGGGCCAACGTCCTGACTTTC
TRBJ2-1 | few | TRBV10-3 | TRBD2 | CAISRTSGGQISSSYNEQFF | TGTGCCATCAGCCGGACTAGCGGGGGTCAAATCTCGAGCTCCTACAATGAGCAGTTCTTC
TRBJ2-1 | . | TRBV5-1 | . | CASSLKVLQSDEQFF | TGCGCCAGCAGCTTGAAGGTCTTACAATCGGATGAGCAGTTCTTC
TRBJ2-3 | few | TRBV12-5 | . | CASGLGFTDTQYF | TGTGCTAGTGGTTTGGGGTTCACAGATACGCAGTATTTT
TRBJ1-1 | . | TRBV3-1 | TRBD1 | CASSRVWDSTEAFF | TGTGCCAGCAGCCGCGTTTGGGACAGCACTGAAGCTTTCTTT
TRBJ2-5 | . | TRBV7-9 | . | CASSRGVGEQYF | TGTGCCAGCAGCCGAGGGGTGGGTGAGCAGTACTTC
TRBJ1-1 | . | TRBV10-3 | . | CAIKSDRTNTEAFF | TGTGCCATTAAATCCGACAGGACGAACACTGAAGCTTTCTTT
TRBJ1-2 | few | TRBV20-1 | . | CSARRSGLRNYGYTF | TGCAGTGCTAGAAGGTCAGGCCTGCGAAACTATGGCTACACCTTC
TRBJ2-3 | few | TRBV9 | TRBD1 | CASSDDRGIHGDTQYF | TGTGCCAGCAGTGACGACAGGGGGATTCACGGAGATACGCAGTATTTT
TRBJ1-1 | few | TRBV5-1 | . | CASSPITKTEAFF | TGCGCCAGCAGCCCGATTACTAAGACTGAAGCTTTCTTT
TRBJ1-2 | few | TRBV15 | TRBD1 | CAPSRFETGNGYTF | TGTGCCCCCAGCCGCTTTGAGACAGGGAATGGCTACACCTTC
TRBJ2-7 | . | TRBV7-9 | . | CASSMRQASYEQYF | TGTGCCAGCAGCATGCGACAGGCCTCCTACGAGCAGTACTTC
TRBJ1-2 | . | TRBV6-2/TRBV6-3 | . | CASTRGDNYGYTF | TGTGCCAGCACCAGGGGCGACAACTATGGCTACACCTTC
TRBJ1-1 | . | TRBV5-1 | . | CASTPSVGNTEAFF | TGCGCCAGCACCCCCTCCGTCGGCAACACTGAAGCTTTCTTT
TRBJ2-5 | . | TRBV29-1 | TRBD2 | CSVVPGGETQYF | TGCAGCGTTGTGCCGGGAGGGGAGACCCAGTACTTC
TRBJ2-3 | . | TRBV7-9 | TRBD1 | CASSLSRQGAGTDTQYF | TGTGCCAGCAGCCTAAGTCGACAGGGGGCTGGTACAGATACGCAGTATTTT
TRBJ2-1 | many | TRBV7-2 | . | CASSLEGIAGTLLGNEQFF | TGTGCCAGCAGCTTAGAGGGGATCGCCGGGACCCTCTTGGGCAATGAGCAGTTCTTC
TRBJ2-7 | . | TRBV6-6 | . | CASSYTQGEQYF | TGTGCCAGCAGTTACACGCAAGGCGAGCAGTACTTC
TRBJ1-1 | . | TRBV29-1 | . | CSVQRDIISEAFF | TGCAGCGTCCAGCGGGACATAATATCTGAAGCTTTCTTT
TRBJ1-5 | . | TRBV4-2 | TRBD1 | CASSQEKAGQGLNQPQHF | TGTGCCAGCAGCCAGGAAAAGGCGGGACAGGGGTTGAATCAGCCCCAGCATTTT
TRBJ1-5 | few | TRBV7-2 | . | CASSLVGGLNQPQHF | TGTGCCAGCAGCTTAGTCGGCGGGCTCAATCAGCCCCAGCATTTT
TRBJ2-7 | . | TRBV11-2 | . | CASSLSKGDTDLYEQYF | TGTGCCAGCAGCTTAAGTAAGGGGGACACCGACCTCTACGAGCAGTACTTC
TRBJ1-1 | . | TRBV19 | . | CASTTGWRGTYAEAFF | TGTGCCAGTACCACCGGGTGGAGGGGGACGTACGCTGAAGCTTTCTTT
TRBJ2-7 | once | TRBV7-8 | . | CAGSPGMSYEQYF | TGTGCCGGCAGCCCAGGGATGTCCTACGAGCAGTACTTC
TRBJ1-2 | . | TRBV10-3 | . | CAITKGGDSYTF | TGTGCCATCACAAAGGGAGGGGATAGCTACACCTTC
TRBJ2-7 | . | TRBV20-1 | . | CSARFLSSYEQYF | TGCAGTGCTAGATTTCTTAGCTCCTACGAGCAGTACTTC
TRBJ2-3 | few | TRBV6-1 | TRBD2 | CASIPAGADTQYF | TGTGCCAGCATCCCAGCGGGAGCAGATACGCAGTATTTT
TRBJ1-1 | few | TRBV6-6 | . | CASNGEGPRDEAFF | TGTGCCAGCAATGGAGAGGGGCCCAGAGATGAAGCTTTCTTT
TRBJ2-5 | . | TRBV18 | . | CASSLLQGSETQYF | TGTGCCAGCTCACTTCTTCAGGGTTCAGAGACCCAGTACTTC
TRBJ2-5 | . | TRBV7-6 | TRBD2 | CASSRPSGGLAETQYF | TGTGCCAGCAGCCGCCCTAGCGGGGGGCTAGCAGAGACCCAGTACTTC
TRBJ2-5 | . | TRBV28 | TRBD2 | CASTGGGNQETQYF | TGTGCCAGCACGGGCGGGGGAAATCAAGAGACCCAGTACTTC
TRBJ1-2 | few | TRBV15 | TRBD1 | CATRQGDSAGRYTF | TGTGCCACCCGTCAGGGGGACTCGGCCGGCCGCTACACCTTC